This TCR beta chain was retrieved from a study of blood T cells in healthy people across ages. V lost 2 bases, J lost 5 bases, and 9 bases lay in between. The germline CDR1 and CDR2 sequences are MGHDK and SYGVNS. The CDR3 has 13 amino acids. Using a J-beta primer mix together with a sample-barcoded 5' primer, a second PCR was run for roughly 7 to 11 cycles. TCRdb itself ran the 5' RACE reads through MiXCR, one entry per CDR3 protein. In the table there are 1.5 million or so distinct CDR3 sequences, under 55% of which are singletons. Donors were systemically healthy Caucasian individuals from Russia aged about 6 to 100 years.

V gene TRBV25-1 combines with J gene TRBJ1-1; unclear D gene. Sequences were obtained from blood. The TCR was taken from a woman younger than 35 in good health. The CDR3 coding sequence is TGTGCCAGCAGTGAACGGAGGGAGACTGAAGCTTTCTTT. Translation gives CASSERRETEAFF.